This T cell receptor (beta chain) was profiled in a study of identical twins. As regards this clonotype: The antigen remains unidentified.

Unique molecular identifiers were present on cDNA, and template switching added a universal primer site. TCRdb reanalysed the 5' RACE reads using MiXCR and keeps one entry per CDR3 protein. The table shows 550,000 to 800,000 distinct CDR3 sequences, with 7% to 7.5% occurring only once. General observations from the study: With monozygotic twins, out-of-frame TCR alpha sharing exceeded what models estimated. Out-of-frame beta sequences exhibited a weaker degree of excess twin sharing.

V lost 4 bases, J lost 5 bases, and 17 bases stayed unmatched. Germline lookup yields CDR1 SGHAT and CDR2 FQNNGV. CDR3 length: 19 residues. This sample was also put to use in a study of yellow fever vaccine responses in identical twins.

The rearrangement links TRBV11-2 to TRBJ2-5, with TRBD2 matching 12 bases. This sequence originates from a woman aged 18-29 years in good health. The source material was PBMCs. CDR3 amino acids: CASSSAAFLAGGRRETQYF. DNA for the CDR3: TGTGCCAGCAGCTCTGCAGCATTTCTAGCGGGGGGGCGGCGGGAGACCCAGTACTTC. The entire variable domain, with the rest obtained from reference TRBV11-2 and TRBJ2-5, is as follows: EAGVAQSPRYKIIEKRQSVAFWCNPISGHATLYWYQQILGQGPKLLIQFQNNGVVDDSQLPKDRFSAERLKGVDSTLKIQPAKLEDSAVYLCASSSAAFLAGGRRETQYFGPGTRLLVL.